This is a list of T cell receptor beta chains from one sample in a study of tumor-infiltrating lymphocytes in primary liver carcinoma. TCRdb re-analysed the multiplex PCR reads in MiXCR, keeping a single row per CDR3 protein. The data contain roughly 190,000 distinct CDR3 sequences, around four fifths of them seen just once; the ten biggest clones take up around 18%. Sequencing input: tumor tissue from primary liver carcinoma. Source of these receptors: a middle-aged man with primary liver carcinoma and hepatitis B virus infection. Both conserved end residues are part of each CDR3. The D gene is left open where the match is weak. Part of the rows lack a size; the others show once, few, many or a class for expanded clones.

abundance	v_gene	d_gene	j_gene	CDR3aa	CDR3nt
-	TRBV11-2	-	TRBJ2-6	CATQRLHSGANILTF	TGTGCCACTCAGCGGCTGCACTCTGGGGCCAACATCCTGACTTTC
-	TRBV4-2	TRBD2	TRBJ2-1	CASSQATSGLGSYNEQFF	TGTGCCAGCAGCCAAGCGACTAGCGGGCTCGGCTCCTACAATGAGCAGTTTTTC
once	TRBV5-1	TRBD1	TRBJ1-6	CTSSLDRGNNSPLHF	TGCACCAGCAGTTTGGACAGGGGAAATAATTCACCCCTCCACTTT
-	TRBV29-1	TRBD2	TRBJ2-1	CSVDGTSGKAWEHFF	TGCAGCGTTGACGGGACTAGCGGGAAGGCATGGGAGCACTTCTTC
-	TRBV6-6	-	TRBJ1-5	CASSPSGWGNQPQRF	TGTGCCAGCAGCCCATCAGGGTGGGGCAATCAGCCCCAGCGTTTT
many	TRBV5-1	TRBD2	TRBJ2-3	CASSPRTSGSADTQYF	TGCGCCAGCAGCCCCCGGACTAGCGGGAGCGCAGATACGCAGTATTTT
-	TRBV4-1	TRBD2	TRBJ2-2	CASSQDPPLAVNTGELLF	TGTGCCAGCAGTCAAGACCCCCCCCTAGCGGTGAACACCGGGGAGCTGTTATTT
-	TRBV6-1	TRBD1	TRBJ2-7	CVSSGQGAYEQYF	TGTGTCAGCAGTGGGCAGGGGGCGTACGAGCAGTACTTC
many	TRBV6-1	TRBD2	TRBJ2-7	CASSEVRAGGTSYEQYF	TGTGCCAGCAGTGAGGTTCGGGCGGGAGGGACTTCCTACGAGCAGTACTTC
-	TRBV6-1	TRBD2	TRBJ2-5	CARSIGLVQETQYF	TGTGCCAGGAGTATAGGACTAGTTCAAGAGACCCAATACTTC
-	TRBV29-1	TRBD2	TRBJ2-3	CSVDSGPGGDTQYF	TGCAGCGTTGATTCAGGGCCGGGGGGAGATACGCAGTATTTT
-	TRBV29-1	TRBD2	TRBJ2-7	CSVQSRGGCKQYF	TGCAGCGTTCAATCGAGGGGAGGGTGCAAGCAATACTTC
-	TRBV11-2	-	TRBJ2-6	CPSSLVGGANVLTF	TGTCCCAGCAGTTTAGTAGGGGGGGCCAACGTCCTGACTTTC
-	TRBV29-1	-	TRBJ2-1	CSVEEGDRNEQFF	TGCAGCGTTGAAGAGGGGGATCGGAATGAGCAGTTCTTC
-	TRBV11-1	-	TRBJ2-7	CASSMRVRASLGKQYF	TGTGCCAGCAGCATGCGCGTCAGGGCGTCCCTGGGGAAGCAGTACTTC
-	TRBV28	TRBD1	TRBJ1-3	CAINLILGQTSGDTIYF	TGTGCCATCAATCTCATCCTGGGACAGACTTCTGGAGACACCATATATTTT
-	TRBV11-2	TRBD2	TRBJ2-1	CANSLDRGGRLYNEQSF	TGTGCCAACAGCTTAGATAGGGGCGGGAGGTTATACAATGAGCAGTCCTTC
-	TRBV2	-	TRBJ2-1	CASTTFGDNEQLF	TGTGCCAGTACCACTTTCGGGGACAATGAGCAGTTATTC
-	TRBV12-3/TRBV12-4	TRBD1	TRBJ1-1	CVSSRAGQGNTEAFF	TGTGTCAGCAGTAGAGCGGGACAGGGGAACACTGAAGCTTTCTTT
-	TRBV12-3/TRBV12-4	-	TRBJ1-5	CASSLSLNQPQHF	TGTGCCAGCAGTCTTTCCCTCAATCAACCCCAGCATTTT
-	TRBV5-6	-	TRBJ2-1	CASVQERQSYNEQFF	TGTGCCAGCGTACAGGAGCGACAATCCTACAATGAGCAGTTCTTC
-	TRBV6-1	-	TRBJ1-2	CASITTVGDYGYAF	TGTGCCAGCATCACAACGGTAGGGGACTATGGGTACGCCTTC
-	TRBV11-2	-	TRBJ2-1	CASSSSGFDIEQFF	TGTGCCAGCAGTTCGTCGGGGTTCGACATTGAGCAGTTCTTC
-	TRBV6-4	-	TRBJ2-3	CASNWGVEDRQYF	TGTGCCAGTAATTGGGGGGTCGAAGATAGGCAGTATTTT
-	TRBV6-2/TRBV6-3	-	TRBJ2-7	CASSYGITWSVYEQYF	TGTGCCAGCAGTTACGGGATAACGTGGAGTGTATACGAGCAGTACTTC
-	TRBV4-2	-	TRBJ1-2	CASSRGARGLYGYTF	TGTGCCAGCAGCCGAGGCGCCAGGGGCCTATATGGCTACACCTTC
-	TRBV6-2/TRBV6-3	-	TRBJ2-1	CASSYPYRSSYNGQFF	TGTGCCAGCAGTTACCCGTACAGGAGCTCCTACAATGGGCAGTTCTTC
-	TRBV5-6	-	TRBJ2-7	CVSSFRASEQYF	TGTGTCAGCAGCTTCCGGGCCTCCGAGCAATACTTC
-	TRBV6-6	-	TRBJ2-4	CTSSYSLGAGHHKYIQYF	TGTACCAGCAGTTACTCGTTAGGAGCGGGACACCATAAATATATTCAGTACTTC
-	TRBV11-3	-	TRBJ2-1	CASSSDSDNEHFF	TGTGCCAGCAGCTCAGATAGCGATAATGAGCACTTCTTC
-	TRBV11-3	-	TRBJ2-1	CASTLGVSDNEQFF	TGTGCCAGCACCTTAGGCGTCTCGGACAATGAACAGTTCTTC
-	TRBV9	-	TRBJ2-1	CASSVAEYNEQLF	TGTGCCAGCAGCGTAGCCGAGTACAATGAGCAGCTCTTC
-	TRBV6-2/TRBV6-3	-	TRBJ2-7	CASSYEPSDSYEQYF	TGTGCCAGCAGTTATGAGCCTAGCGACTCCTACGAGCAGTACTTC
-	TRBV29-1	-	TRBJ2-7	CSVKPEGIEQYF	TGCAGTGTTAAGCCTGAGGGCATCGAGCAGTACTTC
-	TRBV4-2	-	TRBJ2-1	CASSQEKGMLGGNEQFF	TGTGCCAGCAGCCAAGAAAAGGGGATGTTGGGGGGCAATGAGCAGTTCTTC
-	TRBV5-5	-	TRBJ1-5	CASSSISNQSQHF	TGTGCCAGCAGCTCAATCAGCAATCAGTCCCAGCATTTC
-	TRBV11-2	-	TRBJ2-3	CASLNRQGDTQYF	TGTGCCAGCTTAAACCGTCAAGGGGATACGCAGTATTTT
-	TRBV5-1	-	TRBJ1-1	CASNSRVRQNIEAFF	TGCGCCAGCAACTCCAGGGTACGTCAGAACATTGAAGCTTTCTTT
-	TRBV29-1	TRBD2	TRBJ2-5	CRVEAGYGQETQYF	TGCAGGGTTGAAGCGGGATACGGCCAAGAGACCCAGTACTTC
-	TRBV5-4	-	TRBJ1-2	CASSLIESSYGNTF	TGTGCTAGCAGCTTGATTGAATCTTCATATGGCAACACCTTC
-	TRBV28	-	TRBJ1-5	CARSLYAQLQHF	TGTGCCAGAAGTTTATATGCTCAGCTCCAGCATTTT
many	TRBV12-3/TRBV12-4	-	TRBJ1-1	CASSRQLNTEAFF	TGTGCCAGCAGTCGACAGTTGAACACTGAAGCTTTCTTT
-	TRBV12-3/TRBV12-4	-	TRBJ2-7	CAGSLTAEGPIPYF	TGTGCCGGCAGTTTAACGGCGGAAGGTCCTATTCCTTACTTC
-	TRBV29-1	-	TRBJ2-5	CSGMDGGETHYF	TGTAGCGGTATGGACGGTGGAGAGACCCATTACTTC
-	TRBV12-3/TRBV12-4	TRBD2	TRBJ2-2	CASSLGASGKAWAGELFF	TGTGCCAGTAGTTTAGGGGCTAGCGGGAAGGCCTGGGCCGGGGAGCTGTTTTTT
-	TRBV29-1	TRBD2	TRBJ2-5	CSVRTRGSWAENHYF	TGCAGCGTTCGGACTAGAGGGAGTTGGGCAGAGAACCACTACTTC
-	TRBV6-6	-	TRBJ2-7	CASSTKDKQYF	TGTGCCAGCAGTACTAAAGACAAGCAATACTTC
-	TRBV11-2	-	TRBJ1-2	CASSTSAGLIPGYIF	TGTGCCAGTAGTACGTCGGCAGGGTTGATCCCTGGCTACATCTTC
many	TRBV10-3	-	TRBJ2-3	CAISYSSTDTQYF	TGTGCCATCAGCTATTCTAGCACAGATACGCAGTATTTT
few	TRBV6-1	-	TRBJ1-5	CASSEGSNQPQHF	TGTGCTAGCAGTGAAGGCAGCAATCAGCCCCAGCATTTT
-	TRBV5-6	-	TRBJ1-1	CASSRTMNTETFF	TGTGCCAGTAGTCGGACAATGAACACTGAAACTTTCTTT